Following are 2 T cell receptor beta chains from one sample sequenced in a study of blood T cell repertoires in COVID-19. Libraries were prepared by immunoSEQ multiplex PCR; TCRdb keeps only in-frame clonotypes and omits some of them. Altogether 65,000 to 90,000 clones are present, roughly nine tenths being singletons, with the ten largest covering under 10%. The sample consisted of peripheral blood. The receptor source for this set is a man at least 80 years old with acute or convalescent COVID-19.

V is TRBV3-1 (or the pseudogene TRBV3-2) and J is TRBJ2-3; 13 nucleotides align to TRBD2. CDR3 length: 16 amino acids. The junction had 2 bases not matched to a gene; V was cut back by 5 bases and J by 0 bases. Germline values: CDR1 LGHDT, CDR2 YNNKEL (reference sequence). CDR3 sequence: CASSSGLAGSTDTQYF. In DNA, the CDR3 is TGTGCCAGCAGCTCGGGACTAGCGGGAAGCACAGATACGCAGTATTTT.

This chain connects TRBV15 to TRBJ2-5; 7 bases match TRBD1. CDR3 length: 16 residues. With 1 base clipped from V and 1 base from J, the junction kept 6 bases outside the gene matches. The germline gives CDR1 LNHNV, CDR2 YYDKDF (reference sequence). The CDR3 nucleotides are TGTGCCACCAGCAGAGGTGCGACAGGGCTCCAAGAGACCCAGTACTTC. It translates to CATSRGATGLQETQYF.